The 2 T cell receptor beta chains listed next were all sequenced from one sample in a study of blood T cell repertoires in COVID-19. Here immunoSEQ multiplex PCR was the method, and the copy in TCRdb shows in-frame clones only, minus some. Of 120,000 to 150,000 clones listed, approximately 91% are singletons. Material: peripheral blood. The source of these receptors is a human donor in a cohort sampled during active COVID-19.

This chain connects TRBV12-2 to TRBJ2-7; the table's D call, TRBD2, was not checked against the DNA. TRBV12-2 is noted as a pseudogene. The CDR3 is 14 amino acids. The CDR3 protein is CASRLEAGAYEQYF. Here the CDR3 DNA reads TGTGCAAGTCGCCTAGAAGCGGGGGCCTACGAGCAGTACTTC.

This chain links TRBV4-3 with TRBJ1-6; a weak D match, TRBD1 (6 bases). The CDR3 length is 15 residues. From germline, CDR1 is LGHNA and CDR2 YSLEER. The germline V and J ends were trimmed by 4 bases and 7 bases, with 14 bases remaining between them. The CDR3 here is CASSREQGRNSPLHF. The CDR3 coding sequence is TGCGCCAGCAGCCGAGAACAGGGAAGGAATTCACCCCTCCACTTT.